This TCR beta chain is from a study of shared clonotypes between healthy human individuals (TCRdb year 2020). The study in broad terms: The cohort included a few men and two women between 18 and 49 years of age. For each donor, three plates each were used for CD4 naive and CD4 memory, two plates were used for CD8 naive, and one plate was used for CD8 memory. To estimate repertoire size and how much clonotypes are shared between individuals, the study performed deep sequencing of blood TCR repertoires from a few healthy adults. To increase sequencing depth and limit assay-specific biases, different laboratories used diverse techniques to prepare libraries and sequence TCR repertoires. Between about 0.8 and 9.5 billion PBMCs per donor were obtained by leukapheresis. General findings and caveats noted by the study authors: Sampling was limited to blood, and TCR repertoires in tissue likely differ from TCR repertoires in blood. Because the study included only a small number of donors, the genetic and exposure-history diversity represented was limited. Rarefaction of sorted-subset datasets indicated incomplete sequencing despite the large sequencing depth. Naive subsets generally had larger estimated clonotype richness than memory subsets did. Based on pairwise subsampling, the degree of clonotype sharing among donors was expected to be affected by sequencing depth. Across a handful of donors, roughly 5.1% of naive CD4, approximately 3.5% of naive CD8, 2.3% of memory CD4, and approximately 0.4% of memory CD8 clonotypes were shared. Clonotypes shared by all four sorted-subset donors showed higher generation probabilities than non-shared clonotypes.

Using the deep immunoSEQ assay, TCR CDR3 regions were amplified from genomic DNA by multiplex PCR. Extracted genomic DNA from each cell subset was spread evenly across all wells of several immunoSEQ 96-well plates, with each plate serving as a replicate. For sorted subsets, each replicate PCR was loaded with approximately 190 ng genomic DNA, equivalent to 30,000 or so T cell genomes. The purified libraries were quantified using a Qubit 3.0 fluorometer, sized with a Bioanalyzer 2100, and then quantified again using the KAPA Library Quantification kit. A separate single-read 150-cycle Illumina NextSeq 550 flow cell was used to sequence each immunoSEQ 96-well plate. Processing in the source paper ran as follows. Because the immunoSEQ output held only junctional sequences and lacked quality scores, the filtering could not match the filtering applied to full-length reads. Sequences were annotated with PyIR, a Python wrapper for IgBLAST v1.9, using IMGT germline references to assign V/J genes and CDR3. Any read was removed if the V/J assignment was weak (E-value above 1e-6), the CDR3 was missing, or the read contained stop codons, out-of-frame junctions, or ambiguous translated residues. V3J clonotypes were defined as sequences sharing the same inferred V gene, J gene, and CDR3 amino acid sequence. The percentage overlap between two repertoires was calculated by dividing the number of shared unique clonotypes by the size of the smaller repertoire. Richness of each repertoire was evaluated using RTK rarefaction, the Chao1 estimator, and Recon v2.1 estimates of unobserved clonotypes. OLGA was used to compute generation probabilities for all TCRbeta clonotypes that the gDNA method yielded from a few donors. Imported from immuneACCESS, the table was reduced by TCRdb to in-frame sequences with V and J called. These copies leave out some clones; in studies compared against another copy, an unresolved V gene accounts for under half, and the cause of the remainder is not known. Clone size and V and J calls were adopted from that table, with D and trimming inferred from the DNA. The sample data list approximately 120,000 clones, and 55% to 70% of these were observed just once. Together, the top ten hold roughly 24% of the sample.

In regard to this clone: The target of this receptor is not known. No much larger clone exists at a distance of one base, and base qualities are not known.

Healthy HIV-negative adults with no recently reported acute infections or vaccinations were included as donors. Every donor was a Caucasian adult residing in Nashville, Tennessee, USA. CD8 memory samples consisted of magnetically selected CD45RO+ cells combined with CCR7-negative CD45RA+ effector memory (TemRA) cells. Blood was collected by leukapheresis, and PBMCs were isolated by Ficoll-Histopaque density gradient centrifugation and then cryopreserved in liquid nitrogen vapor phase. Purity and quantity of every magnetically sorted T cell population were checked by analytical flow cytometry. Genomic DNA was isolated from every sorted fraction and measured by UV absorbance on a Nanodrop 2000c. The CDR3 spans 15 residues, from the cysteine through the phenylalanine. This entry keeps only the CDR3 DNA: 45 bases, framed from base 1. Cut back by 7 bases and 1 base, the V and J ends lie 16 bases apart. CDR1 and CDR2 are read off the germline V gene as SNHLY and FYNNEI.

The TCR sequence derives from a woman aged 30 to 39 in good health. Source material: memory CD8+ T cells sorted from blood. The cell subset or site label corresponds to: CD45RO+ cells pooled with CCR7-negative TemRA cells. The chain was built from TRBV2 and TRBJ2-5; a weak D assignment points to TRBD1 (6 bases agree). Read as DNA, the sequence is TGTGCCAGCACCGAAGAAGGGGGTACCCAAGAGACCCAGTACTTC. This translates into CASTEEGGTQETQYF.